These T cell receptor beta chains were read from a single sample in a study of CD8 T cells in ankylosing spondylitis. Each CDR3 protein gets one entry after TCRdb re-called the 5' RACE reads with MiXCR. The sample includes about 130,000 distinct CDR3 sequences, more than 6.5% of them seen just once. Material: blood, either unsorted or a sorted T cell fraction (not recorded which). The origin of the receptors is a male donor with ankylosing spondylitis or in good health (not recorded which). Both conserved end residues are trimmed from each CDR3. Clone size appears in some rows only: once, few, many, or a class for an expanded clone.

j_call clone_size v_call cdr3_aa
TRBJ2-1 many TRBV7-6 ASSDPLGRHEQF
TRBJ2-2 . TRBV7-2 ASSLRGEGSAGELF
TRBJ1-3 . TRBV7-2 ASSFIVGARGNTIY
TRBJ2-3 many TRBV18 ASSPTQGLTDTQY
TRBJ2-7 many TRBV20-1 SAMTGGGWYEQY
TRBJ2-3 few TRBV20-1 SARGSLGTDTQY
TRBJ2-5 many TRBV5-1 ASSRDQETQY
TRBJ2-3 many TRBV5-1 ASSLGTSDTDTQY
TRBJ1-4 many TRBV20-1 SARDGGGAEKLF
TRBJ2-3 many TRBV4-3 ASSLELTDTQY
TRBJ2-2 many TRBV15 ATSRREANTGELF
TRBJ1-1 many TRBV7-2 ASTFPIGDTEAF
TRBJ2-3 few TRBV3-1 ASCQDRGLAGLTDTQY
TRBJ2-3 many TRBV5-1 ASSSGNWDTQY
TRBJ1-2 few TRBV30 AWSVDGGRDYGYT
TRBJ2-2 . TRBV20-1 FWGAGSQNTGELF
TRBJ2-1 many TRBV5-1 ASSFIGYNEQF
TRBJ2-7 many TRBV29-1 STKTSGYEQY
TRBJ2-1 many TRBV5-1 ASSTGTELYNEQF
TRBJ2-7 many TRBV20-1 SAREGGLSYEQY
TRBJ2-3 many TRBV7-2 ASSPGPNSPDTQY
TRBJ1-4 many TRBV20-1 SASPGQGGEKLF
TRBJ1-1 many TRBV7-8 ASSLESRNTEAF
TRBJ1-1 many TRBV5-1 ASSETEWETEAF
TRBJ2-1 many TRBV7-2 ASSLDPSYNEQF
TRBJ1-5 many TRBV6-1 ASKATVSNQPQH
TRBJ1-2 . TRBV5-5 ASSLGRVFSGYT
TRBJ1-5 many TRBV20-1 SARRGSNSNQPQH
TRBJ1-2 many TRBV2 ASSEDSYGYT
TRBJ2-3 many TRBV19 ASRMGLRDTQY
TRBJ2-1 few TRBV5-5 ASSPVVGTGLF
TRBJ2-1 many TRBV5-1 ASSLGGLPNEQF